Listed here are 23 T cell receptor beta chains from one sample, sequenced in a study of CD8+ T cells in alopecia areata (dated by TCRdb to 2016 to 2018). The library came from the immunoSEQ multiplex PCR assay. RNA was extracted from all samples and reverse transcribed into cDNA, which served as template for TCR sequencing. TCRdb retrieved this table from immuneACCESS and kept in-frame rearrangements only. Not all clones are present; in checked studies, unresolved V genes account for under half, and no reason is known for the remainder. For this sample, 3,100 or so clones are listed, none of them singletons. The top ten clones comprise roughly 43% of the sample. The sequencing input was lesional skin. The receptors were gathered from a C3H/HeJ mouse with alopecia areata. This strain has the MHC haplotype H2-k.

This clone came up many times. Germline and genes here are mouse. Coverage ceases 4 residues before the CDR3 finishes, and the germline J gene fills in the end. The J gene is TRBJ2-1, the V gene TRBV13-1, with 10 bases lining up with TRBD2. This CDR3 region has 16 residues. The J segment lost 2 bases and the V segment lost 1 base, leaving 3 bases of the junction unmatched. CDR1 is NSHNY, CDR2 SYGAGN, per germline. CDR3 DNA, as far as it was read: TGTGCCAGCAGTGATATACTGGGGGGGTACTATGCT. This gives the protein CASSDILGGYYA. From start to end, the CDR3 is CASSDILGGYYAEQFF.

This clone is termed hyperexpanded. The germline and genes are mouse ones. Read data end 4 residues before the CDR3 end; the end is taken from the germline J gene. This specimen includes other DNA sequences encoding the same CDR3. The V gene is TRBV17, the J gene TRBJ1-2, with 12 bases aligning to TRBD1. Per germline, CDR1 MNHDT and CDR2 YYDKIL. This CDR3 region has 16 residues. J lost 3 bases, V lost 1 base, and 3 bases had no gene match. This CDR3 is CASSRAGTGGHSDYTF. CDR3 DNA, as far as it was read: TGTGCTAGCAGTAGAGCTGGGACAGGGGGCCACTCC.

This clone was counted at least ten times. Gene and germline names: mouse. Read data end 4 residues before the CDR3 end; the end is taken from the germline J gene. V and J are TRBV13-3 and TRBJ2-1, with 7 positions matching TRBD1. The CDR3 is 15 residues long. The V gene end was trimmed by 2 bases and the J gene end by 1 base; junction bases not matched to a gene: 3. CDR1 and CDR2 (germline): NNHDY, SYVADS. The sequenced part of the CDR3 DNA is TGTGCCAGCAGTGAGACGGACAGGAACTATGCT. Translated: CASSETDRNYA. The whole CDR3 region reads CASSETDRNYAEQFF.

Notes on this clone: The germline and genes are mouse ones. The read ends 4 residues shy of where the CDR3 ends; the end is completed using the germline J gene. The chain joins TRBV4 to TRBJ2-3; TRBD2 aligns across 11 bases. Germline values: CDR1 LGHDT, CDR2 YNNKQL (reference sequence). There are 15 residues in the CDR3. CDR3 bases read: TGTGCCAGCAGCTCCACTGGGGGGGCGCTAGAA. Translation: CASSSTGGALE. The entire CDR3 is CASSSTGGALETLYF.

There are many counts of this clone. All gene names here are mouse names. The CDR3 end falls 4 residues outside the read, so it is completed with the germline J gene. V is TRBV31 and J is TRBJ1-2, with a weak D call TRBD1 (6 bases). This CDR3 has 14 residues. The V gene lost 1 base and the J gene lost 2 bases, with 11 bases spanning the gap. Germline values: CDR1 GKSSPN, CDR2 SITVG. The part of the CDR3 DNA that was read is TGTGCCTGGAGTCCAAAACAGGGTAACTCC. It yields the protein CAWSPKQGNS. The whole CDR3 is CAWSPKQGNSDYTF.

This clone is labeled as medium-sized. Gene names are the mouse ones. The read ends 4 residues early relative to the CDR3; the germline J gene fills the gap. The chain couples TRBV15 to TRBJ1-2, with 9 bases fitting TRBD1. Germline V gene sequence: CDR1 SGHND, CDR2 FRSKSL. With V trimmed by 6 bases and J by 0 bases, 2 bases remained unmatched. The CDR3 has 14 residues. Partial CDR3 DNA: TGTGCCAGCAGCCGGGACAGGGCAAACTCC. This translates into CASSRDRANS. The whole CDR3 sequence is CASSRDRANSDYTF. Using reference TRBV15 and TRBJ1-2 for the parts outside the CDR3, the full variable domain is DAGVTQTPRHEVAEKGQTIILKCEPVSGHNDLFWYRQTKIQGLELLSYFRSKSLMEDGGAFKDRFKAEMLNSSFSTLKIQPTEPKDSAVYLCASSRDRANSDYTFGSGTRLLVI.

This clone was recorded many times. Gene names and germline match the mouse. The read falls 4 residues short of the CDR3 end, and the missing part is taken from the germline J gene. The chain combines TRBV13-3 with TRBJ1-2; 9 bases map to TRBD1. Trimming removed 2 bases from V and 2 bases from J; junction bases left unmatched: 1. Germline CDR1 reads NNHDY; CDR2 reads SYVADS. This CDR3 comprises 14 residues. The covered CDR3 bases are TGTGCCAGCAGTGAAGGGACAGGGAACTCC. This gives the protein CASSEGTGNS. The full CDR3 is CASSEGTGNSDYTF.

This clone was counted ten times or more. The protein recorded in TCRdb does not match the translated DNA at residue 11; the protein presented here comes from translating the DNA. The gene symbols are mouse symbols. The read ends 3 residues before the CDR3 terminus; that terminus is restored from the germline J gene. The chain is built from TRBV19 and TRBJ1-6, with D maybe TRBD1 (6 bases). TRBJ1-6 is recorded as an ORF, its role being uncertain. Trimming removed 3 bases from V and 2 bases from J, with 6 bases in between. Germline loops: CDR1 FNHDT, CDR2 SITEND (reference sequence). The CDR3 is 14 amino acids. The covered CDR3 bases are TGTGCCAGCAGTAGGGACACCTATAATTCGCCC. This translates into CASSRDTYNSP. The whole CDR3 protein reads CASSRDTYNSPLYF.

In this sample, this clone turned up many times. Gene names and germline refer to mouse. Read coverage stops 4 residues before the CDR3 terminus; the germline J gene supplies the remainder. The chain joins TRBV17 to TRBJ2-5, with D uncertain. Trimming took off 3 bases at V and 0 bases at J, with 10 bases between the two ends. CDR3 size: 15 residues. The V gene's germline CDR1 is MNHDT and CDR2 YYDKIL. CDR3: CASSRETPNQDTQYF. The DNA read from the CDR3 is TGTGCTAGCAGTAGGGAGACACCTAACCAAGAC.

The sample holds many counts of this clone. Gene labels here are mouse ones. Read sequence stops 4 residues before the CDR3 end, and the germline J gene provides the missing end. The chain links TRBV29 to TRBJ1-1; a possible D gene is TRBD1 (6 bases). Looked up from germline, CDR1 is MSHET and CDR2 is SYDVDS. The CDR3 runs 13 residues. The V end lost 5 bases, the J end lost 4 bases, and 11 bases lay between the germline ends. The CDR3 sequence: CASSPGVATEVFF. CDR3 bases read: TGTGCTAGCAGTCCAGGGGTTGCCACA. Using reference TRBV29 and TRBJ1-1 for the parts outside the CDR3, the full variable domain is DMKVTQMPRYLIKRMGENVLLECGQDMSHETMYWYRQDPGLGLQLIYISYDVDSNSEGDIPKGYRVSRKKREHFSLILDSAKTNQTSVYFCASSPGVATEVFFGKGTRLTVV.

This clone is deemed medium-sized. Gene and germline names: mouse. From the germline J gene comes the end of the CDR3, since the read stops 4 residues before it. The chain combines TRBV13-3 with TRBJ1-2; 7 bases agree with TRBD1. The CDR3 consists of 14 residues. Germline assignment: CDR1 NNHDY and CDR2 SYVADS. After removal of 2 bases from V and 3 bases from J, the junction contained 4 bases not matched to a gene. The CDR3 bases that were read are TGTGCCAGCAGTGAAGGTCAGGGGGACTCC. The encoded protein is CASSEGQGDS. The whole CDR3 is CASSEGQGDSDYTF.

The sample holds a few counts of this clone. Mouse gene names apply. The CDR3 goes on 4 residues after the read ends, and that part is filled in from the germline J gene. The chain couples TRBV5 to TRBJ2-1; TRBD2 matches 8 bases. The CDR3 spans 14 residues. Per the germline V gene, CDR1 is LGHNA and CDR2 is YNLKQL (reference sequence). Unmatched junction bases numbered 2, after V lost 4 bases and J lost 3 bases. This CDR3 is CASSPGGFYAEQFF. The covered CDR3 bases are TGTGCCAGCAGCCCTGGGGGGTTCTATGCT.

This clone was recorded many times. The protein TCRdb lists differs from the translation of the DNA at residue 13; the protein given here is translated from the DNA itself. Gene names are mouse gene names. The read is 3 residues too short to cover the CDR3 end, so that end is filled in from the germline J gene. The gene calls are TRBV2 and TRBJ1-3, with a possible D match to TRBD1 (5 bases). CDR1 is LGHNA, CDR2 YSYQKL, per germline. There are 16 residues in the CDR3. Trimming pared 0 bases from V and 2 bases from J, leaving 11 bases between. The sequenced CDR3 bases are TGTGCCAGCAGCCAAGATGAGTGGGGGGCTGGAAATACG. Its protein product is CASSQDEWGAGNT. The CDR3 as a whole reads CASSQDEWGAGNTLYF.

This clone was recorded at least ten times. The germline and genes are mouse ones. Read sequence stops 4 residues before the CDR3 end, and the germline J gene provides the missing end. This chain connects TRBV19 to TRBJ2-3, with a tentative D call TRBD1 (6 bases). Deletions cut 0 bases from V and 1 base from J, with 9 bases between. This CDR3 is built from 15 residues. CDR1 and CDR2 from the germline V gene are FNHDT and SITEND (reference sequence). This chain's CDR3 is CASSIARGGAETLYF. Incomplete CDR3 DNA: TGTGCCAGCAGTATAGCCAGGGGTGGTGCAGAA.

This clone was detected many times. Mouse names are used for the genes. Sequencing ends 4 residues short of the CDR3 end; the germline J gene provides the rest. The J gene is TRBJ2-1, the V gene TRBV5, with 11 bases aligning to TRBD2. Germline CDR1 reads LGHNA; CDR2 reads YNLKQL (reference sequence). The CDR3 totals 17 residues. V lost 3 bases, J lost 3 bases, and 7 bases stayed unmatched. CDR3 bases read: TGTGCCAGCAGCCATCCCACTGGGGGGGCGCTCTATGCT. Translation gives CASSHPTGGALYA. The entire CDR3 sequence reads CASSHPTGGALYAEQFF.

This clone has at least ten counts. The gene names given are mouse names. The read is 4 residues too short to cover the CDR3 end, so that end is filled in from the germline J gene. The rearrangement links TRBV19 to TRBJ2-1; TRBD2 matches 12 bases. CDR3 size: 15 residues. In germline, CDR1 is FNHDT, CDR2 SITEND (reference sequence). CDR3 bases read: TGTGCCAGCACCCCGACTGGGGGGGCGCGAGCT. It encodes CASTPTGGARA. The full-length CDR3 reads as CASTPTGGARAEQFF. Supplemented by reference TRBV19 and TRBJ2-1, the full variable domain reads GGIITQTPKFLIGQEGQKLTLKCQQNFNHDTMYWYRQDSGKGLRLIYYSITENDLQKGDLSEGYDASREKKSSFSLTVTSAQKNEMAVFLCASTPTGGARAEQFFGPGTRLTVL.

This clone was counted ten times or more. The genes and germline here are from mouse. The read terminates 4 residues before the CDR3 end, so the remaining end is supplied by the germline J gene. V gene TRBV31 combines with J gene TRBJ1-1; TRBD1 aligns across 7 bases. V dropped 0 bases and J dropped 0; count of bases not matched to a gene: 1. The CDR3 totals 14 residues. CDR1 is GKSSPN and CDR2 is SITVG in the germline V gene. The chain's CDR3 is CAWSLDRANTEVFF. The DNA read from the CDR3 is TGTGCCTGGAGTCTAGACAGGGCAAACACA. Filled out from reference TRBV31 and TRBJ1-1, the complete variable domain reads AQTIHQWPVAEIKAVGSPLSLGCTIKGKSSPNLYWYWQATGGTLQQLFYSITVGQVESVVQLNLSASRPKDDQFILSTEKLLLSHSGFYLCAWSLDRANTEVFFGKGTRLTVV.

This clone has only a few counts. The germline and genes are mouse ones. Read data end 4 residues before the CDR3 end; the end is taken from the germline J gene. The chain links TRBV14 to TRBJ1-4; 9 bases are a match to TRBD1. CDR3 length: 14 amino acids. Germline V gene sequence: CDR1 SGHDT, CDR2 FRDEAV. The covered CDR3 bases are TGTGCCAGCAGTTCCGGGACAGGGACCGAA. Encoded protein: CASSSGTGTE. The full CDR3 is CASSSGTGTERLFF.

This clone was detected ten times or more. Germline and genes here are mouse. Coverage ceases 4 residues before the CDR3 finishes, and the germline J gene fills in the end. The chain couples TRBV1 to TRBJ1-1, with 10 bases fitting TRBD1. The CDR3 spans 15 residues. Trimming took 0 bases from V and 4 from J; bases not matched to a gene: 2. Germline V gene data show CDR1 as NSQYPW and CDR2 as LRSPGD (reference sequence). The covered CDR3 bases are TGCACCTGCAGTGCAGAGGGACAGGGGAGCACA. Translation gives CTCSAEGQGST. The CDR3 reads in full as CTCSAEGQGSTEVFF.

This clone was counted ten times or more. TCRdb's protein and the translated DNA diverge at residue 13; the protein reported here is the translation of the DNA. These gene names are mouse names. From the germline J gene comes the end of the CDR3, since the read stops 3 residues before it. The genes are TRBV29 and TRBJ1-3; 9 nucleotides match TRBD1. The CDR3 loop spans 16 amino acids. Trimming took 3 bases from V and 0 from J; bases not matched to a gene: 3. Germline V gene data show CDR1 as MSHET and CDR2 as SYDVDS. The CDR3 is CASSLTGGNSGNTLYF. The CDR3 DNA, read in part, is TGTGCTAGCAGTTTGACAGGGGGGAATTCTGGAAATACG.

This clone was recorded at least ten times. These gene names are mouse names. The read ends 4 residues before the CDR3 terminus; that terminus is restored from the germline J gene. The rearrangement links TRBV13-1 to TRBJ2-4; 9 nucleotides match TRBD2. Germline values: CDR1 NSHNY, CDR2 SYGAGN. The CDR3 has 13 amino acids. The CDR3 bases that were read are TGTGCCAGCCCCACTGGGGGGAAAAAC. The encoded protein is CASPTGGKN. In full, the CDR3 reads CASPTGGKNTLYF.

This clone was counted at least ten times. Mouse gene names and germline throughout. With the read ending 4 residues before the CDR3 end, the germline J gene is used to fill in that end. V usage is TRBV13-3 and J usage is TRBJ1-4; TRBD1 aligns across 9 bases. V gave up 0 bases and J gave up 6 bases; unmatched junction bases: 0. The CDR3 is 14 residues long. Germline V gives CDR1 NNHDY, CDR2 SYVADS. The CDR3 here is CASSDGQGDERLFF. CDR3 bases read: TGTGCCAGCAGTGATGGACAGGGGGACGAA.

This clone was seen more than once but under ten times. At residue 13, the TCRdb amino acid sequence and the translated nucleotide sequence differ, so the protein here is the DNA translation. Here the gene names and germline are mouse. The read terminates 3 residues ahead of where the CDR3 ends, so the germline J gene completes it. This chain joins TRBV24 and TRBJ1-6; TRBD1 agrees at 7 bases. TRBJ1-6 is placed among ORFs of uncertain function. The V segment lost 5 bases and the J segment 2 bases; nucleotides outside the gene matches: 6. The CDR3 is 16 residues long. Germline V gene sequence: CDR1 KGHTA, CDR2 FRNEEI. This CDR3 is CASSRGGRTYNSPLYF. The part of the CDR3 DNA that was read is TGTGCCAGCAGTAGAGGGGGCAGGACCTATAATTCGCCC.